This TCR beta chain derives from a study of beta chain features in type 1 diabetes. Overall study results and limits: For Type 1 diabetes patients, all four CD4+ subsets carried TCRB CDR3s that were moderately but significantly shorter.

As concerns this clone: Its specificity is unknown.

The entirety of the isolated RNA underwent reverse transcription, so expressed TCRB transcripts were sequenced. Measured with immunoSEQ multiplex PCR; TCRdb has only the in-frame clones, and not every one. The sample carries nearly 700,000 clones, around an eighth recorded once. The CDR3 has 16 residues. Germline V gives CDR1 MNHEY, CDR2 SVGAGI. V was trimmed by 2 bases and J by 1 base, leaving 13 bases between them. Sorting of CD4+ naive, central memory, regulatory and stem cell-like memory cells was performed via CD45RO/CCR7/CD25/CD127/CD95/CD27. Material: naive CD4+ T cells from blood. The V call is TRBV6-5, the J call TRBJ2-3, with D unresolved. The source is a man younger than 30 with type 1 diabetes. The CDR3: CASSYGGGLGTDTQYF. The CDR3 DNA follows: TGTGCCAGCAGTTACGGTGGCGGTCTCGGCACAGATACGCAGTATTTT.